A single sample gave rise to the 26 T cell receptor beta chains below, sequenced in a study of T cells in Graves' hyperthyroidism and ophthalmopathy. It was RNA transcripts that yielded the amplified TCR beta CDR3 regions. First-round RT-PCR targeting the TCR CDR3 was performed with the HTBI primer set. TCRdb used MiXCR to reprocess the multiplex PCR reads, holding one entry per CDR3 protein. The sample lists nearly 250,000 distinct CDR3 sequences; about 17% were seen once. Sequencing was carried out using blood. The receptors were gathered from a woman aged 18-29 years with Graves' ophthalmopathy.

The table lists this clonotype with many counts. The gene calls are TRBV20-1 and TRBJ1-1; D remains unclear. Germline V gene sequence: CDR1 DFQATT, CDR2 SNEGSKA (reference sequence). The CDR3 length is 14 residues. V was clipped by 3 bases and J by 3 bases, with 14 bases between them. DNA of the CDR3: TGCAGTGCTAGTCATTCCGGGAGTCACACTGAAGCTTTCTTT. Residues: CSASHSGSHTEAFF.

This clonotype was seen ten or more times. V usage is TRBV6-1 and J usage is TRBJ2-3; 7 nucleotides align to TRBD2. Trimming at V came to 1 base and at J to 7 bases, leaving 8 bases not matched to a gene. Germline CDR1 and CDR2: MNHNS and SASEGT. The CDR3 loop spans 15 amino acids. The CDR3, as DNA: TGTGCCAGCAGTGAAGTTGGCGGGAGTTTAAATACGCAGTATTTT. It specifies CASSEVGGSLNTQYF.

This clonotype was counted at least ten times. The chain couples TRBV5-1 to TRBJ2-1; 9 positions match TRBD2. The CDR3 contains 15 residues. In germline, CDR1 is SGHRS, CDR2 YFSETQ. V shed 4 bases, J shed 8 bases, and the junction held 10 bases outside the gene matches. CDR3 nucleotide sequence: TGCGCCAGCAGCGGGGGTGCGGGGGGGCTGGATGAGCAGTTCTTC. Translated: CASSGGAGGLDEQFF.

This clonotype was seen repeatedly, ten times or more. V is TRBV24-1 and J is TRBJ2-1; tentative D call: TRBD2 (5 bases). V was shortened by 4 bases and J by 4 bases, with 16 bases between the two germline ends. In germline, CDR1 is KGHDR, CDR2 SFDVKD. The CDR3 length is 16 residues. The DNA of the CDR3 is TGTGCCACCAGTGACCCTACTAGTGAACCGTACAATGAGCAGTTCTTC. It specifies CATSDPTSEPYNEQFF.

This clonotype occurred many times. V usage is TRBV18 and J usage is TRBJ1-1; the D is unclear. Trimming took off 3 bases at V and 1 base at J, with 6 bases between the two ends. The CDR3 contains 13 residues. Germline CDR1 KGHSH, CDR2 LQKENI. In DNA, the CDR3 is TGTGCCAGCTCACCTACCCGGAACACTGAAGCTTTCTTT. It specifies CASSPTRNTEAFF.

This clonotype was counted only a few times. This may be a read error, as it is one base from a much larger clone. The chain is built from TRBV6-5 and TRBJ2-7; TRBD2 agrees at 8 bases. Germline V gene lookup returns CDR1 MNHEY and CDR2 SVGAGI. J was trimmed by 4 bases and V by 4 bases; bases with no gene match: 3. The length of the CDR3 is 13 residues. The CDR3 sequence is CASSCTGGYEQYF. Here the CDR3 DNA reads TGTGCCAGCAGTTGCACGGGAGGGTACGAGCAGTACTTC.

There are many counts of this clonotype. The J gene is TRBJ1-6, the V gene TRBV28; 8 bases fit TRBD1. The J segment lost 6 bases and the V segment lost 5 bases, leaving 9 bases of the junction unmatched. There are 16 residues in the CDR3. CDR1 is MDHEN and CDR2 is SYDVKM in the germline V gene. This chain's CDR3 is CASSTRGRHGNSPLHF. The CDR3 DNA reads as TGTGCCAGCAGTACCAGGGGGCGCCACGGTAATTCACCCCTCCACTTT. The variable domain in full, with the rest retrieved from reference TRBV28 and TRBJ1-6, is DVKVTQSSRYLVKRTGEKVFLECVQDMDHENMFWYRQDPGLGLRLIYFSYDVKMKEKGDIPEGYSVSREKKERFSLILESASTNQTSMYLCASSTRGRHGNSPLHFGNGTRLTVT.

This clonotype was seen many times. V is TRBV18 and J is TRBJ1-2, with D tentatively TRBD1 (5 bases). From germline, CDR1 is KGHSH and CDR2 LQKENI. V lost 3 bases, J lost 4 bases, and 15 bases lay in between. The length of the CDR3 is 15 residues. The CDR3 DNA reads as TGTGCCAGCTCACCCGGAGGGGAGGTTACCTATGGCTACACCTTC. This translates into CASSPGGEVTYGYTF. The variable domain in full, with the rest retrieved from reference TRBV18 and TRBJ1-2, is NAGVMQNPRHLVRRRGQEARLRCSPMKGHSHVYWYRQLPEEGLKFMVYLQKENIIDESGMPKERFSAEFPKEGPSILRIQQVVRGDSAAYFCASSPGGEVTYGYTFGSGTRLTVV.

This clonotype was seen repeatedly, ten times or more. V and J are TRBV7-9 and TRBJ1-5, with no clear D. The CDR3 has 12 residues. The germline V and J ends were trimmed by 6 bases and 7 bases, with 10 bases remaining between them. Germline loops: CDR1 SEHNR, CDR2 FQNEAQ (reference sequence). The CDR3 spells CASSSPGQPQHF. The DNA for the CDR3 is TGTGCCAGCAGTTCACCGGGACAGCCCCAGCATTTT.

This clonotype was detected ten times or more. The chain joins TRBV5-8 to TRBJ2-5, with a possible D match to TRBD1 (6 bases). The CDR3 is 15 amino acids. Trimming left V 0 bases short and J 4 bases short, with 13 bases between. Per the germline V gene, CDR1 is SGHTS and CDR2 is YDEGEE. CDR3 in amino acids: CASSLGRGGSETQYF. The CDR3 bases are TGTGCCAGCAGCTTGGGCAGAGGGGGATCAGAGACCCAGTACTTC.

This clonotype was seen a few times. V and J are TRBV25-1 and TRBJ2-1, with 14 bases aligning to TRBD2. The V and J ends lost 6 bases and 8 bases, in that order; junction bases with no gene match: 9. Per germline, CDR1 MGHDK and CDR2 SYGVNS. The CDR3 is 16 amino acids. The CDR3 nucleotides read TGTGCCAGCAGCCTCCAGAGGACTAGCGGGAGGTATGAGCAGTTCTTC. Protein: CASSLQRTSGRYEQFF.

Only a few counts were recorded for this clonotype. The chain employs TRBV6-2 or TRBV6-3 and TRBJ2-1; 10 nucleotides agree with TRBD1. Germline V gene data show CDR1 as MNHEY and CDR2 as SVGEGT. J lost 0 bases, V lost 7 bases, and 15 bases had no gene match. The CDR3 loop spans 19 amino acids. CDR3 region: CASTRLDRGRPSSYNEQFF. For the CDR3, the DNA is TGTGCCAGCACACGATTGGACAGGGGGAGGCCGAGCTCCTACAATGAGCAGTTCTTC.

In regard to this clonotype: This sequence may be a read error, since a much larger clone differs from it by one base. The chain joins TRBV12-3 or TRBV12-4 to TRBJ2-7, with D tentatively TRBD1 or TRBD2 (5 bases each). The CDR3 totals 14 residues. Between the trimmed V and J ends, which lost 4 bases and 0 bases, there was a span of 10 bases. The CDR3 DNA reads TGTGCCAGCAGTTCCCGGGGCCGCTCCTACGAGCAGTACTTC. Translating gives CASSSRGRSYEQYF.

The chain has TRBV5-6 and TRBJ1-1; D possibly corresponds to TRBD1 (6 bases). The CDR3 loop spans 14 amino acids. The V and J ends lost 2 bases and 2 bases respectively, with 10 bases between them. Germline V gene data show CDR1 as SGHDT and CDR2 as YYEEEE. The CDR3 is CASSFRGLNTEAFF. The CDR3 DNA follows: TGTGCCAGCAGCTTCAGGGGTCTTAACACTGAAGCTTTCTTT.

This clonotype was seen many times. V usage is TRBV6-1 and J usage is TRBJ1-1; D might be TRBD1 (5 bases). The CDR3 contains 14 residues. With 6 bases removed from V and 4 bases from J, the gap between germline ends came to 15 bases. The germline V gene has CDR1 MNHNS and CDR2 SASEGT. CDR3: CASRETETFTEAFF. The CDR3 nucleotides are TGTGCCAGCAGAGAGACAGAGACTTTCACTGAAGCTTTCTTT.

The V gene is TRBV19, the J gene TRBJ1-2; 8 bases map to TRBD1. This CDR3 is 15 amino acids long. The V and J ends lost 5 bases and 8 bases, in that order; junction bases with no gene match: 13. Germline values: CDR1 LNHDA, CDR2 SQIVND (reference sequence). This chain's CDR3 is CASSPRVRQGSGYTF. In DNA, the CDR3 is TGTGCCAGTAGTCCCCGAGTGAGACAGGGGTCCGGCTACACCTTC. The full variable domain, in which reference TRBV19 and TRBJ1-2 provide the parts outside the CDR3, is DGGITQSPKYLFRKEGQNVTLSCEQNLNHDAMYWYRQDPGQGLRLIYYSQIVNDFQKGDIAEGYSVSREKKESFPLTVTSAQKNPTAFYLCASSPRVRQGSGYTFGSGTRLTVV.

This clonotype has at least ten counts. The chain couples TRBV12-3 or TRBV12-4 to TRBJ1-1, with D unresolved. The CDR3 totals 14 residues. V was clipped by 2 bases and J by 1 base, with 8 bases between them. The CDR3 bases are TGTGCCAGCAGTTTATCCACGGGGAACACTGAAGCTTTCTTT. Translating gives CASSLSTGNTEAFF.

This clonotype was counted between two and nine times. A clone one base away is much larger, so this may be a read error. The gene calls are TRBV19 and TRBJ1-1; TRBD1 might be the D (6 bases). The germline V gene encodes CDR1 LNHDA and CDR2 SQIVND (reference sequence). This CDR3 is built from 14 residues. The V end lost 10 bases, the J end lost 7 bases, and 22 bases lay between the germline ends. The CDR3 spells CANTSGGGIGEAFF. In DNA form, the CDR3 reads TGTGCCAATACCTCAGGTGGGGGCATTGGTGAAGCTTTCTTT.

This clonotype was seen ten or more times. The rearrangement uses TRBV12-3 or TRBV12-4 and TRBJ1-1; a weak D match, TRBD1 (5 bases). The CDR3 sequence is 13 residues long. V lost 8 bases and J 1 base, leaving 11 bases between the germline ends. CDR3 coding DNA: TGTGCCAGCCGTCGTGGACAGAACACTGAAGCTTTCTTT. Encoded protein: CASRRGQNTEAFF.

This clonotype was observed at least ten times. The gene calls are TRBV7-9 and TRBJ2-3; TRBD1 matches 8 bases. With V trimmed by 5 bases and J by 4 bases, 11 bases remained unmatched. The CDR3 extends over 16 amino acids. The germline gives CDR1 SEHNR, CDR2 FQNEAQ (reference sequence). The CDR3 coding sequence is TGTGCCAGCAGCCGGAGCCCAGGGGGCCCCCCAGATACGCAGTATTTT. It yields the protein CASSRSPGGPPDTQYF.

There are many counts of this clonotype. The chain is built from TRBV27 and TRBJ1-6, with 7 bases that match TRBD1. Germline loops: CDR1 MNHEY, CDR2 SMNVEV (reference sequence). The junction had 4 bases not matched to a gene; V was cut back by 2 bases and J by 0 bases. CDR3 length: 17 residues. CDR3 bases: TGTGCCAGCAGTTTAACAGGGGTATACTCCTATAATTCACCCCTCCACTTT. Residues: CASSLTGVYSYNSPLHF.

The sample holds many counts of this clonotype. The CDR3: CASIRVASGGYNEQFF. The CDR3 DNA follows: TGTGCCAGCATCAGGGTGGCTAGCGGGGGCTACAATGAGCAGTTCTTC. The V gene is TRBV7-9, the J gene TRBJ2-1, with 10 bases identical to TRBD2. Germline V gene data show CDR1 as SEHNR and CDR2 as FQNEAQ (reference sequence). CDR3 length: 16 residues. The J segment lost 3 bases and the V segment lost 7 bases, leaving 9 bases of the junction unmatched.

The chain combines TRBV4-3 with TRBJ2-1, with TRBD2 identical over 7 bases. Germline trimming cut 3 bases from V and 6 bases from J; bases unmatched to any gene: 11. Germline lookup yields CDR1 LGHNA and CDR2 YSLEER. CDR3 length equals 16 residues. The CDR3 region has the DNA TGCGCCAGCAGCCAGTGGGACGGGAGGATGGGCAATGAGCAGTTCTTC. This sequence encodes CASSQWDGRMGNEQFF.

There are many counts of this clonotype. This chain uses TRBV30 with TRBJ1-1; D remains ambiguous. V lost 3 bases and J 1 base, leaving 12 bases between the germline ends. This CDR3 has 14 residues. The germline V gene has CDR1 GTSNPN and CDR2 SVGIG (reference sequence). The DNA for the CDR3 is TGTGCCTGGAGACTGAAAGGAAAGAACACTGAAGCTTTCTTT. Translated: CAWRLKGKNTEAFF. The full variable domain, its missing parts supplied by reference TRBV30 and TRBJ1-1, is SQTIHQWPATLVQPVGSPLSLECTVEGTSNPNLYWYRQAAGRGLQLLFYSVGIGQISSEVPQNLSASRPQDRQFILSSKKLLLSDSGFYLCAWRLKGKNTEAFFGQGTRLTVV.

The sample holds a few counts of this clonotype. The chain carries TRBV19 and TRBJ2-3, with D hard to call. The CDR3 sequence is 12 residues long. V shed 5 bases and J shed 2 bases, with 5 bases lying between them. The germline CDR1 and CDR2 sequences are LNHDA and SQIVND (reference sequence). The CDR3 spells CASSAVTDTQYF. The CDR3 DNA sequence: TGTGCCAGTAGTGCGGTCACAGATACGCAGTATTTT.

The sample holds many counts of this clonotype. V gene TRBV2 combines with J gene TRBJ2-1, with TRBD1 matching 9 bases. V was clipped by 3 bases and J by 0 bases; unmatched bases: 6. This CDR3 region has 17 residues. Germline loops: CDR1 SNHLY, CDR2 FYNNEI. The CDR3: CASSDSKGQGSYNEQFF. The CDR3 nucleotides read TGTGCCAGCAGTGACTCAAAGGGACAGGGCTCCTACAATGAGCAGTTCTTC.